Below, 4 T cell receptor beta chains from the same sample are listed, as sequenced in a study of blood T cell repertoires in COVID-19. Repertoires were generated with immunoSEQ multiplex PCR, while TCRdb's copy carries only in-frame clones and drops some. The table records 300,000 to 450,000 clones, around 84% of them present only once. Sequencing was done on a sample of peripheral blood. These receptors were collected from a human donor with acute or convalescent COVID-19. The donor label of this sample is uncertain.

The gene calls are TRBV30 and TRBJ1-1; TRBD1 aligns across 7 bases. CDR1 GTSNPN and CDR2 SVGIG come from the germline V gene (reference sequence). CDR3 length: 17 amino acids. Trimming at V came to 5 bases and at J to 2 bases, leaving 17 bases not matched to a gene. The CDR3 protein is CAWAASSWDRPNTEAFF. In DNA, the CDR3 is TGTGCCTGGGCCGCAAGTAGTTGGGACAGACCCAACACTGAAGCTTTCTTT.

This chain connects TRBV14 to TRBJ2-5; D ambiguous. The V end was cut by 3 bases, the J end by 5 bases, with 7 bases between. CDR1 and CDR2 (germline): SGHDN, FVKESK. The CDR3 is made up of 12 amino acids. CDR3 sequence reads: CASSHFRETQYF. CDR3 nucleotides: TGTGCCAGCAGCCATTTCCGGGAGACCCAGTACTTC.

Only one count was recorded for this clone. This sequence joins TRBV30 and TRBJ2-3, with no clear D. The CDR3 sequence is 10 residues long. Trimming took off 7 bases at V and 5 bases at J, with 7 bases between the two ends. Germline CDR1 reads GTSNPN; CDR2 reads SVGIG (reference sequence). DNA of the CDR3: TGTGCCTCATACAGAGATACGCAGTATTTT. Its translation is CASYRDTQYF.

The chain couples TRBV30 to TRBJ2-1; D call uncertain. Looked up from germline, CDR1 is GTSNPN and CDR2 is SVGIG (reference sequence). The CDR3 spans 14 residues. Trimming pared 4 bases from V and 0 bases from J, leaving 10 bases between. Here the CDR3 DNA reads TGTGCCTGGAAAGCGTCGAGCTCCTACAATGAGCAGTTCTTC. It encodes CAWKASSSYNEQFF.